These T cell receptor beta chains were read from a single sample in a study of CD8 T cells in Susac syndrome. TCRdb used MiXCR to reprocess the immunoSEQ multiplex PCR reads, holding one entry per CDR3 protein. Here the sample spans 120,000 to 150,000 distinct CDR3 sequences, about 94% being singletons. The specimen was CD4+ T cells from PBMCs. The receptors originated from a human donor with Susac syndrome. The CDR3 runs from the conserved cysteine through the conserved F or W. A D gene is named only where the DNA matches it firmly. Only part of the rows carry a size: once, few, many, or a class if the clone is expanded.

clone_size: .; j_call: TRBJ2-7; v_call: TRBV20-1; d_call: TRBD2; cdr3_nt: TGCAGCGACCGAGGACTAGCGGGCTACGAGCAGTACTTC; cdr3_aa: CSDRGLAGYEQYF
clone_size: .; j_call: TRBJ2-4; v_call: TRBV21-1; d_call: .; cdr3_nt: TGTGCCAGCAGCAAAATGAGGGAAAACAAAAACATTCAGTACTTC; cdr3_aa: CASSKMRENKNIQYF
clone_size: once; j_call: TRBJ1-1; v_call: TRBV4-1; d_call: .; cdr3_nt: TGCGCCAGCAGCCAAGATCTTAGCACGAATGGGTTAGCTTTCTTT; cdr3_aa: CASSQDLSTNGLAFF
clone_size: .; j_call: TRBJ2-4; v_call: TRBV5-8; d_call: .; cdr3_nt: TGTGCCAGCAGCCAGGGACTCCTCTCCAAAAACATTCAGTACTTC; cdr3_aa: CASSQGLLSKNIQYF
clone_size: once; j_call: TRBJ2-6; v_call: TRBV6-5; d_call: .; cdr3_nt: TGTGCCAGCAGTGACCAGGGTCTACCTGACGTCCTGACTTTC; cdr3_aa: CASSDQGLPDVLTF
clone_size: few; j_call: TRBJ1-4; v_call: TRBV20-1; d_call: TRBD1; cdr3_nt: TGCAGTGCTAGAAGGACAGGTAGTGAAAAACTGTTTTTT; cdr3_aa: CSARRTGSEKLFF
clone_size: .; j_call: TRBJ1-1; v_call: TRBV6-6; d_call: .; cdr3_nt: TGTGCCAGCAGTTACTCCGGCAGCCCTTCGAACACTGAAGCTTTCTTT; cdr3_aa: CASSYSGSPSNTEAFF
clone_size: few; j_call: TRBJ2-3; v_call: TRBV3-1; d_call: .; cdr3_nt: TGTGCCAGCAGCCAAGTTGGGGATACGCAGTATTTT; cdr3_aa: CASSQVGDTQYF
clone_size: .; j_call: TRBJ1-1; v_call: TRBV29-1; d_call: TRBD1; cdr3_nt: TGCAGCGCCACGGGACAGTCTCAGAGTGAAGCTTTCTTT; cdr3_aa: CSATGQSQSEAFF
clone_size: .; j_call: TRBJ2-1; v_call: TRBV14; d_call: .; cdr3_nt: TGTGCCAGCAGCCAAGTCCGTGGCAGGCTTGCGCAGTTCTTC; cdr3_aa: CASSQVRGRLAQFF
clone_size: .; j_call: TRBJ1-1; v_call: TRBV6-5; d_call: TRBD1; cdr3_nt: TGTGCCAGCAGTTACATCGGGACAGGGAGGGCTTTCTTT; cdr3_aa: CASSYIGTGRAFF
clone_size: .; j_call: TRBJ2-7; v_call: TRBV20-1; d_call: .; cdr3_nt: TGCAGTGCTTTGCCGAGCGCCCTAGGGGAGCAGTACTTC; cdr3_aa: CSALPSALGEQYF
clone_size: .; j_call: TRBJ2-7; v_call: TRBV4-1; d_call: TRBD2; cdr3_nt: TGCGCCAGCAGCCAACCCGGGACTAGCCGCCGGGAGCAGTACTTC; cdr3_aa: CASSQPGTSRREQYF
clone_size: .; j_call: TRBJ1-1; v_call: TRBV19; d_call: .; cdr3_nt: TGTGCCAGTAGTATCCCCGGGGTGAACACTGAAGCTTTCTTT; cdr3_aa: CASSIPGVNTEAFF
clone_size: .; j_call: TRBJ2-7; v_call: TRBV2; d_call: TRBD1; cdr3_nt: TGTGCCAGCAGAGTAGACAGGGGCTCCTACGAGCAGTACTTC; cdr3_aa: CASRVDRGSYEQYF
clone_size: .; j_call: TRBJ1-5; v_call: TRBV20-1; d_call: .; cdr3_nt: TGCAGTGCTAGAGGCACCGTGAGTAATAATCAGCCCCAGCATTTT; cdr3_aa: CSARGTVSNNQPQHF
clone_size: .; j_call: TRBJ2-3; v_call: TRBV20-1; d_call: TRBD2; cdr3_nt: TGCAGTGCTGCACCGACTAGCGGAATAGGAGATACGCAGTATTTT; cdr3_aa: CSAAPTSGIGDTQYF
clone_size: .; j_call: TRBJ2-4; v_call: TRBV6-2/TRBV6-3; d_call: .; cdr3_nt: TGTGCCAGCATATCCGGGGGACTAGCCAAAAACATTCAGTACTTC; cdr3_aa: CASISGGLAKNIQYF
clone_size: .; j_call: TRBJ2-1; v_call: TRBV24-1; d_call: .; cdr3_nt: TGTGCCACCAGTGATTCCACAGGTGGGATGTTCAATGAGCAGTTCTTC; cdr3_aa: CATSDSTGGMFNEQFF
clone_size: .; j_call: TRBJ2-5; v_call: TRBV27; d_call: TRBD2; cdr3_nt: TGTGCCAGCGCCTTTAGCGGGGGGGCGGAGACCCAGTACTTC; cdr3_aa: CASAFSGGAETQYF
clone_size: .; j_call: TRBJ2-3; v_call: TRBV11-2; d_call: .; cdr3_nt: TGTGCCAGCAGTTTAGACTTCTCCACAGATACGCAGTATTTT; cdr3_aa: CASSLDFSTDTQYF
clone_size: .; j_call: TRBJ2-6; v_call: TRBV6-1; d_call: TRBD1; cdr3_nt: TGTGCCAGCAGCCAGACAGGGGGCGCGCCTTCTGGGGCCAACGTCCTGACTTTC; cdr3_aa: CASSQTGGAPSGANVLTF
clone_size: .; j_call: TRBJ2-7; v_call: TRBV6-2/TRBV6-3; d_call: TRBD1; cdr3_nt: TGTGCCAGCAGACCGACAGGGGGCGGAGCGGGACCCGGCTACGAGCAGTACTTC; cdr3_aa: CASRPTGGGAGPGYEQYF
clone_size: .; j_call: TRBJ2-7; v_call: TRBV6-2/TRBV6-3; d_call: TRBD2; cdr3_nt: TGTGCCAGCAGTTCCCACCAGCGGGAGGGCTACGAGCAGTACTTC; cdr3_aa: CASSSHQREGYEQYF
clone_size: .; j_call: TRBJ1-1; v_call: TRBV3-1; d_call: .; cdr3_nt: TGTGCCAGCAACCCCGCAGGGAAAGGCACTGAAGCTTTCTTT; cdr3_aa: CASNPAGKGTEAFF
clone_size: .; j_call: TRBJ1-4; v_call: TRBV28; d_call: .; cdr3_nt: TGTGCCAGCAGATCCCCCGACAGCCGAAATGAAAAACTGTTTTTT; cdr3_aa: CASRSPDSRNEKLFF
clone_size: .; j_call: TRBJ2-5; v_call: TRBV3-1; d_call: .; cdr3_nt: TGTGCCAGCAGCCAAGTGCCCGAAGGGACCCAGTACTTC; cdr3_aa: CASSQVPEGTQYF
clone_size: .; j_call: TRBJ2-7; v_call: TRBV18; d_call: .; cdr3_nt: TGTGCCAGCCACGAGGGTAGAGGCCCCTACGAGCAGTACTTC; cdr3_aa: CASHEGRGPYEQYF
clone_size: .; j_call: TRBJ2-1; v_call: TRBV4-1; d_call: .; cdr3_nt: TGCGCCAGCAGCCTGAGGCTAGCGAGAGAGGATGAGCAGTTCTTC; cdr3_aa: CASSLRLAREDEQFF
clone_size: .; j_call: TRBJ2-7; v_call: TRBV20-1; d_call: TRBD1; cdr3_nt: TGCAGGCCCTCGGCAGGGGGCAACGAGCAGTACTTC; cdr3_aa: CRPSAGGNEQYF
clone_size: .; j_call: TRBJ2-3; v_call: TRBV29-1; d_call: TRBD1; cdr3_nt: TGCAGCATTAGAAGGGGGACAGGAGGCACAGATACGCAGTATTTT; cdr3_aa: CSIRRGTGGTDTQYF
clone_size: .; j_call: TRBJ2-1; v_call: TRBV21-1; d_call: .; cdr3_nt: TGTGCCAGCAGCAAAGGCCCAACGACGACTAGCCGCTCCTACAATGAGCAGTTCTTC; cdr3_aa: CASSKGPTTTSRSYNEQFF
clone_size: .; j_call: TRBJ1-1; v_call: TRBV9; d_call: .; cdr3_nt: TGTGCCAGCAGAGGGAACACTGAAGTTTTCTTT; cdr3_aa: CASRGNTEVFF
clone_size: once; j_call: TRBJ1-5; v_call: TRBV6-1; d_call: .; cdr3_nt: TGTGCCAGCAGTTTCAGGGCGGGCAATCAGCCCCAGCATTTT; cdr3_aa: CASSFRAGNQPQHF
clone_size: .; j_call: TRBJ2-1; v_call: TRBV15; d_call: .; cdr3_nt: TGTGCCACCAGCAGAGAGTGGATATCCTACAATGAGCAGTTCTTC; cdr3_aa: CATSREWISYNEQFF
clone_size: .; j_call: TRBJ1-1; v_call: TRBV18; d_call: .; cdr3_nt: TGTGCCAGCTCACAAGATGGAGTAACACTGGCTGAAGCTTTCTTT; cdr3_aa: CASSQDGVTLAEAFF
clone_size: .; j_call: TRBJ1-2; v_call: TRBV20-1; d_call: .; cdr3_nt: TGCAGTGCTAGCTTGCAGTTGGATGGCTACACCTTC; cdr3_aa: CSASLQLDGYTF
clone_size: .; j_call: TRBJ2-1; v_call: TRBV4-1; d_call: TRBD1; cdr3_nt: TGCGCCAGCAGCCATATGGGGCGGGACAGGGACCCCCCCGAGCAGTTCTTC; cdr3_aa: CASSHMGRDRDPPEQFF
clone_size: .; j_call: TRBJ2-3; v_call: TRBV5-1; d_call: .; cdr3_nt: TGCGCCAGCAAAGTGGGGAGCACAGATACGCAGTATTTT; cdr3_aa: CASKVGSTDTQYF
clone_size: once; j_call: TRBJ2-5; v_call: TRBV5-6; d_call: TRBD2; cdr3_nt: TGTGCCAGCAGCCCCACCGGGGGGACCCCTGGGGCCCAGTACTTC; cdr3_aa: CASSPTGGTPGAQYF
clone_size: .; j_call: TRBJ1-3; v_call: TRBV25-1; d_call: .; cdr3_nt: TGTGCCAGCAGTGCACCGGGACCCTCTGGAAACACCATATATTTT; cdr3_aa: CASSAPGPSGNTIYF
clone_size: .; j_call: TRBJ2-7; v_call: TRBV6-5; d_call: TRBD1; cdr3_nt: TGTGCCAGCAGTTCAACCGGGACAGGGGGTTACGAGCAGTACTTC; cdr3_aa: CASSSTGTGGYEQYF
clone_size: .; j_call: TRBJ2-7; v_call: TRBV20-1; d_call: .; cdr3_nt: TGCAGTGCTCCAGCCCCCGGCACTGCCTACGAGCAGTACTTC; cdr3_aa: CSAPAPGTAYEQYF
clone_size: few; j_call: TRBJ2-7; v_call: TRBV29-1; d_call: TRBD1; cdr3_nt: TGCAGCGTTCTGTCTCGGACAGGATCCTACGAGCAGTACTTC; cdr3_aa: CSVLSRTGSYEQYF
clone_size: .; j_call: TRBJ2-6; v_call: TRBV2; d_call: TRBD2; cdr3_nt: TGTGCCAGCCGGGAGGCCTCTGGGGCCAACGTCCTGACTTTC; cdr3_aa: CASREASGANVLTF
clone_size: .; j_call: TRBJ1-2; v_call: TRBV27; d_call: .; cdr3_nt: TGTGCCAGTTGGCGGGTACCTAACTATGGCTACACCTTC; cdr3_aa: CASWRVPNYGYTF
clone_size: .; j_call: TRBJ2-4; v_call: TRBV20-1; d_call: TRBD2; cdr3_nt: TGCAGTGCTAGCTCGGCTAGCGGGGGAGCCAAAAACATTCAGTACTTC; cdr3_aa: CSASSASGGAKNIQYF
clone_size: .; j_call: TRBJ1-5; v_call: TRBV4-1; d_call: TRBD1; cdr3_nt: TGCGCCAGCAGCCAGGCAACAGGGGAGGATCAGCCCCAGCATTTT; cdr3_aa: CASSQATGEDQPQHF
clone_size: few; j_call: TRBJ1-4; v_call: TRBV5-1; d_call: TRBD1; cdr3_nt: TGCGCCAGCAGCTCCACAGGGGGGCGTAATGAAAAACTGTTTTTT; cdr3_aa: CASSSTGGRNEKLFF
clone_size: .; j_call: TRBJ2-2; v_call: TRBV28; d_call: .; cdr3_nt: TGTGCCAGCAGTTTAAGTATTTCCGGGGAGCTGTTTTTT; cdr3_aa: CASSLSISGELFF